Listed below are T cell receptor beta chains from one sample, sequenced in a study of blood T cell repertoires in COVID-19. Some clones are missing from TCRdb's copy, which holds only in-frame ones; the method was immunoSEQ multiplex PCR. The sample carries some 210,000 clones, roughly 77% recorded once. Material for sequencing was PBMCs or T cells enriched from blood (not recorded which). These receptors all stem from a man aged 35 to 55 who had recovered from COVID-19. Both conserved end residues are part of each CDR3. A D gene is named only where the DNA matches it firmly. Rows may omit the clone size; those that give it use once, few, many or a size class.

j_call: TRBJ1-5; clone_size: NA; v_call: TRBV2; d_call: TRBD1; cdr3_nt: TGTGCCAGTCAGACAGGGGGCAATCAGCCCCAGCATTTT; cdr3_aa: CASQTGGNQPQHF
j_call: TRBJ1-5; clone_size: NA; v_call: TRBV5-6; d_call: TRBD1; cdr3_nt: TGTGCCAGCAGCATATGGACAGGGTTGAGCAATCAGCCCCAGCATTTT; cdr3_aa: CASSIWTGLSNQPQHF
j_call: TRBJ1-5; clone_size: NA; v_call: TRBV2; d_call: TRBD1; cdr3_nt: TGTGCCAGCAGTGGGACAGGGGGCCCCCCTCAGCCCCAGCATTTT; cdr3_aa: CASSGTGGPPQPQHF
j_call: TRBJ1-2; clone_size: NA; v_call: TRBV24-1; d_call: TRBD1; cdr3_nt: TGTGCCACTCAAGACAGGGGCAACTATGGCTACACCTTC; cdr3_aa: CATQDRGNYGYTF
j_call: TRBJ1-1; clone_size: NA; v_call: TRBV5-5; d_call: NA; cdr3_nt: TGTGCCAGCAGCTTGGGGGGCGTAGCGAACACTGAAGCTTTCTTT; cdr3_aa: CASSLGGVANTEAFF
j_call: TRBJ2-6; clone_size: NA; v_call: TRBV4-1; d_call: NA; cdr3_nt: TGCGCCAGCAGCCCCCAAGCCTCTGGTCGGTCTTTCTCTGGGGCCAACGTCCTGACTTTC; cdr3_aa: CASSPQASGRSFSGANVLTF
j_call: TRBJ1-4; clone_size: NA; v_call: TRBV6-5; d_call: TRBD1; cdr3_nt: TGTGCCAGCACCATGGGACAGCCTAATGAAAAACTGTTTTTT; cdr3_aa: CASTMGQPNEKLFF
j_call: TRBJ2-7; clone_size: few; v_call: TRBV20-1; d_call: TRBD2; cdr3_nt: TGCAGTGCTAGTGGGCTAGCGGGAGTCAAGAAGACCTACGAGCAGTACTTC; cdr3_aa: CSASGLAGVKKTYEQYF
j_call: TRBJ2-3; clone_size: NA; v_call: TRBV5-1; d_call: NA; cdr3_nt: TGCGCCAGCCAAAATCAGGGTCCTCCTAGCACAGATACGCAGTATTTT; cdr3_aa: CASQNQGPPSTDTQYF
j_call: TRBJ1-1; clone_size: NA; v_call: TRBV20-1; d_call: NA; cdr3_nt: TGCAGTGTCCCGGGTAACACTGAAGCTTTCTTT; cdr3_aa: CSVPGNTEAFF
j_call: TRBJ2-2; clone_size: NA; v_call: TRBV11-2; d_call: TRBD1; cdr3_nt: TGTGCCAGCAGCTCGCGGACAGGGGTGGACACCGGGGAGCTGTTTTTT; cdr3_aa: CASSSRTGVDTGELFF
j_call: TRBJ1-5; clone_size: NA; v_call: TRBV3-1/TRBV3-2; d_call: NA; cdr3_nt: TGTGCCAGCAGCCAAGGTAGCAGCTCAATAAATCAGCCCCAGCATTTT; cdr3_aa: CASSQGSSSINQPQHF
j_call: TRBJ1-4; clone_size: NA; v_call: TRBV5-1; d_call: TRBD1; cdr3_nt: TGCGCCAGCAGCTTATCGACAGGGCCGGAAAAACTGTTTTTT; cdr3_aa: CASSLSTGPEKLFF
j_call: TRBJ2-7; clone_size: many; v_call: TRBV3-1/TRBV3-2; d_call: TRBD1; cdr3_nt: TGTGCCAGCAGCCAAGCACAGGGGGCCTACGAGCAGTACTTC; cdr3_aa: CASSQAQGAYEQYF
j_call: TRBJ1-5; clone_size: many; v_call: TRBV6-6; d_call: NA; cdr3_nt: TGTGCCAGCAGTTACTCAGGGGGGGCCGGCAATCAGCCCCAGCATTTT; cdr3_aa: CASSYSGGAGNQPQHF
j_call: TRBJ2-3; clone_size: NA; v_call: TRBV7-9; d_call: NA; cdr3_nt: TGTGCCAGCAGCCCCCTAGGGGCAGATACGCAGTATTTT; cdr3_aa: CASSPLGADTQYF